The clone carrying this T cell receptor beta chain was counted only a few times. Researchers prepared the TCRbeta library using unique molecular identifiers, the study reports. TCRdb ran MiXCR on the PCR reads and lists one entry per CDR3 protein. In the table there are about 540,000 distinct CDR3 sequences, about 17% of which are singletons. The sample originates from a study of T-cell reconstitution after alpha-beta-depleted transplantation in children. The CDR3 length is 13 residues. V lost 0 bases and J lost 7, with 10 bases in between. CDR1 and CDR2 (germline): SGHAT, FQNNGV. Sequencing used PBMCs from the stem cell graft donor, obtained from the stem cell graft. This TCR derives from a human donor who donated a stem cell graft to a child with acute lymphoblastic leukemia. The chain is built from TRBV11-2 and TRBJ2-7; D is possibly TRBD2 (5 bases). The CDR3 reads CASSLDKGAEQYF. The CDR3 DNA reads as TGTGCCAGCAGCTTAGACAAGGGAGCGGAGCAGTACTTC.